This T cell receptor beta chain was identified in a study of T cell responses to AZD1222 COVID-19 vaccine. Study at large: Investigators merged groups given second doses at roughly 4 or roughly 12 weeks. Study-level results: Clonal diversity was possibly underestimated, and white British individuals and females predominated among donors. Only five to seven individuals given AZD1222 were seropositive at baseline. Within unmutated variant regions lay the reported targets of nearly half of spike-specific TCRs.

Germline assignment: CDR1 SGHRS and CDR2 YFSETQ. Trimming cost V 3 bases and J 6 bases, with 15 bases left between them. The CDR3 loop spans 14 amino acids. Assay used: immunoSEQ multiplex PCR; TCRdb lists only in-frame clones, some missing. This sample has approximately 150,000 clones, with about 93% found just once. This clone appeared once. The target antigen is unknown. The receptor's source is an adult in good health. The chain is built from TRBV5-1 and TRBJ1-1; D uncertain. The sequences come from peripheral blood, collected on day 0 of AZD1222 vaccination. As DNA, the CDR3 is TGCGCCAGCAGCTCATTCAGTATGGCCCCTGAAGCTTTCTTT. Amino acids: CASSSFSMAPEAFF.